This T cell receptor (beta chain) was sequenced during a study of early T cells in non-severe SARS-CoV-2 infection. On the study more broadly: Investigators sequenced bulk RNA drawn from unsorted whole blood, and chains remained unpaired.

The sample holds many counts of this clonotype. TCRdb independently ran MiXCR on the 5' RACE reads; one entry per CDR3 protein. The repertoire includes tens of thousands of distinct CDR3 sequences, about 5% of them detected once, and roughly 27% sits in the top ten. Trimming removed 0 bases from V and 7 bases from J, with 7 bases in between. This CDR3 spans 14 amino acids. The germline CDR1 and CDR2 sequences are LGHNA and YSLEER. The clonotype comes from an adult who was a healthcare worker with PCR-confirmed SARS-CoV-2 infection or an uninfected control (not recorded which). This chain connects TRBV4-3 to TRBJ1-6, with D hard to call. Sequenced sample: whole blood. In nucleotides, the CDR3 is TGCGCCAGCAGCCAAGACCCAGGCAATTCACCCCTCCACTTT. Translated: CASSQDPGNSPLHF.